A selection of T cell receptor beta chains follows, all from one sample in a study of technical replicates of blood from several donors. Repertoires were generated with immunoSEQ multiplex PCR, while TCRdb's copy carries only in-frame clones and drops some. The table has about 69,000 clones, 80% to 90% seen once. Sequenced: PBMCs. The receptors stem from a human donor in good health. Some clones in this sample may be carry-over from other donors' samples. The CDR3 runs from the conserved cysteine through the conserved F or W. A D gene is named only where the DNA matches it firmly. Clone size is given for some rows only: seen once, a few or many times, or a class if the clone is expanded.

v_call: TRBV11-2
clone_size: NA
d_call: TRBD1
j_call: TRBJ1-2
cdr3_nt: TGTGCCAGCAGCCCGACAGGGGTGGGCTATGGCTACACCTTC
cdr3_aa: CASSPTGVGYGYTF

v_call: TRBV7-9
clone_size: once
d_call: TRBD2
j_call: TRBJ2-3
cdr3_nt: TGTGCCAGCACCCTTGGCGGGGGACTACTCTCAGATACGCAGTATTTT
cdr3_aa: CASTLGGGLLSDTQYF

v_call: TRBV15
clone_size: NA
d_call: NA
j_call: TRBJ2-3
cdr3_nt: TGTGCCACCAGCAGAGATAGGGCAGGGCTTACAGATACGCAGTATTTT
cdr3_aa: CATSRDRAGLTDTQYF

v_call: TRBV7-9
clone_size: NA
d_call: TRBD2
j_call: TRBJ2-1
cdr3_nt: TGTGCCAGCAGCCTAGGGACTAGCGACTACAATGAGCAGTTCTTC
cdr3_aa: CASSLGTSDYNEQFF

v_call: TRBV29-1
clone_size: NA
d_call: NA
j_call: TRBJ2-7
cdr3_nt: TGCAGCGTTTTGGCGAGGGGGACCTACGAGCAGTACTTC
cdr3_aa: CSVLARGTYEQYF

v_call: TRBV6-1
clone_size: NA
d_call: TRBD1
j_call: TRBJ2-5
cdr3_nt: TGTGCCAGCAGTGAAGCAACAGGGGGCGGAGAGACCCAGTACTTC
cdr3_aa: CASSEATGGGETQYF

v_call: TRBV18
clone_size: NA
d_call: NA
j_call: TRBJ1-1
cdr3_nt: TGTGCCAGCTCAGGAGATAACACTGAAGCTTTCTTT
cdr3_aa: CASSGDNTEAFF

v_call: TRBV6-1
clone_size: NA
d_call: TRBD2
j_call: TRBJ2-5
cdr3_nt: TGTGCCAGCACCTCAGGGGCTAGCGGGAAAGAGACCCAGTACTTC
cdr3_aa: CASTSGASGKETQYF

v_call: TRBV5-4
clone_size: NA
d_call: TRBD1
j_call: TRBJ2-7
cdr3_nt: TGTGCCAGCAGCTTGGTGCCAGGGGGCTTCTACGAGCAGTACTTC
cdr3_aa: CASSLVPGGFYEQYF

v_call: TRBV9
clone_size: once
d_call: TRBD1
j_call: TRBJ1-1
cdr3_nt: TGTGCCAGCAGCACCACAGGGGTCACTGAAGCTTTCTTT
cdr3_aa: CASSTTGVTEAFF

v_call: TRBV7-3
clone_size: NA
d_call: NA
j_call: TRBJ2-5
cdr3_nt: TGTGCCAGCAGCTTAGGGTTAGCGCAAGAGACCCAGTACTTC
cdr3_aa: CASSLGLAQETQYF

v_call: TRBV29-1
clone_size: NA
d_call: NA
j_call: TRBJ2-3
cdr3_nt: TGCAGCGTCGACAGCAGCACAGATACGCAGTATTTT
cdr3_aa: CSVDSSTDTQYF

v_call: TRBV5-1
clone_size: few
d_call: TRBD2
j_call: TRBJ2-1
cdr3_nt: TGCGCCAGCAGCGTCAGCGGGGGTTACAATGAGCAGTTCTTC
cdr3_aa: CASSVSGGYNEQFF

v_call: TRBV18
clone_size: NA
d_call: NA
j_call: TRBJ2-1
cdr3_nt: TGTGCCAGCTCACCACTCGGGAATGAGCAGTTCTTC
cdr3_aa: CASSPLGNEQFF

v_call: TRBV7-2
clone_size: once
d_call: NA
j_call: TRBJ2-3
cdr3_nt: TGTGCCAGCAGCTTAGTCGTTTCAGATACGCAGTATTTT
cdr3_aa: CASSLVVSDTQYF

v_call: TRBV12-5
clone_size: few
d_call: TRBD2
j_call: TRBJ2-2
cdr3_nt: TGTGCTAGTGCGACTAGCGGGGGGATCGCGAACACCGGGGAGCTGTTTTTT
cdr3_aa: CASATSGGIANTGELFF

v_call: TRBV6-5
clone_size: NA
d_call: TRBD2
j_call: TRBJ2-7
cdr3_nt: TGTGCCAGCAGTAGAACGGGACTAGATACGTACGAGCAGTACTTC
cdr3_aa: CASSRTGLDTYEQYF

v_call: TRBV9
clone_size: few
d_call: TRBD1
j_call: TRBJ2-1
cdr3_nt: TGTGCCAGCAGCCCTAGTGGGACAGGGTACGATGAGCAGTTCTTC
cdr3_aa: CASSPSGTGYDEQFF